The clone carrying this T cell receptor beta chain was counted once. The target antigen is unknown. Unexposed donor CD4+ T cells date from about 2011-2018, before the COVID-19 pandemic. Naive and memory CD4+ T cells were separated from cryopreserved PBMCs. This sample was taken from a study of CD4 T cells in relation to SARS-CoV-2 and coronaviruses. Study as a whole: The HLA restriction of the shared crossreactive spike epitopes was mapped.

General study results and limits: The assay detects memory recall responses, not culture-primed primary responses.

Data came from immunoSEQ multiplex PCR; TCRdb stores just in-frame clones and leaves some out. The profile shows about 64,000 clones, around 93% of them singletons. Germline CDR1 reads SQVTM; CDR2 reads ANQGSEA. V was clipped by 4 bases and J by 5 bases, with 9 bases between them. The CDR3 extends over 13 amino acids. This receptor was taken from a human donor in good health. The chain employs TRBV29-1 and TRBJ1-6, with D maybe TRBD1 (5 bases). The specimen sequenced was naive CD4+ T cells from PBMCs. Subset noted: naive CD4+ T cells isolated by negative enrichment. CDR3 nucleotides: TGCAGCGTTGGGGACGGGAATAATTCACCCCTCCACTTT. This translates into CSVGDGNNSPLHF.